This TCR beta chain stems from a study of vaccination and CD4 T cells after COVID-19. Cultured CD4+ T cell DNA underwent sequencing with the Oncomine TCR Beta short-read assay. TCRdb reprocessed the PCR reads with MiXCR, giving one entry per CDR3 protein. The sample shows about 20,000 distinct CDR3 sequences, around 50% of them seen only once. Details on this clonotype: Its matching antigen is unknown.

With 6 bases removed from V and 4 bases from J, the gap between germline ends came to 21 bases. The CDR3 covers 15 residues. Germline V gene data show CDR1 as DFQATT and CDR2 as SNEGSKA (reference sequence). Indicated treatment: roughly 10-day PBMC culture with coronavirus spike peptide pools or control peptides (ViraFEST assay). Days 3 and 7 saw half the medium replaced with fresh IL-2 medium. The source was CD4+ T cells from blood, cultured in vitro, collected before SARS-CoV-2 vaccination. The source of this sequence is a human donor who had recovered from COVID-19. This sequence joins TRBV20-1 and TRBJ1-1; no reliable D call. CDR3 in DNA: TGCAGTGCAAGACGCATCTTAGAGGTCAGCACTGAAGCTTTCTTT. Translation: CSARRILEVSTEAFF.